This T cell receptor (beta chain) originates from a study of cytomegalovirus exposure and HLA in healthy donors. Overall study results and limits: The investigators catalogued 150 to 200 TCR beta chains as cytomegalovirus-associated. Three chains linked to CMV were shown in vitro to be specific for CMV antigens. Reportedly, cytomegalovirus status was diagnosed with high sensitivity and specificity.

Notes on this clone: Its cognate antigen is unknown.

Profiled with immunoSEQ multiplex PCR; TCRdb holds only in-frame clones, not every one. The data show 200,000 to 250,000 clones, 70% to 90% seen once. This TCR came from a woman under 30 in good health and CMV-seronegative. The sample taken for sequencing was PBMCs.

The CDR3 coding sequence is TGTGCCAGCAGCTTAGAACAGGGGTCTAATGAAAAACTGTTTTTT. Protein sequence: CASSLEQGSNEKLFF. The J gene is TRBJ1-4, the V gene TRBV7-9; 7 bases align to TRBD1. CDR3 length equals 15 residues. Germline trimming cut 1 base from V and 3 bases from J; bases unmatched to any gene: 2. Per germline, CDR1 SEHNR and CDR2 FQNEAQ (reference sequence).